This T cell receptor (beta chain) emerged from a study of shared clonotypes between healthy human individuals. Study background: Serving as donors were two women and three men, whose ages spanned 18 to 49.

The V end lost 5 bases, the J end lost 1 base, and 7 bases lay between the germline ends. In germline, CDR1 is LNHNV, CDR2 YYDKDF (reference sequence). The CDR3 consists of 13 residues. Some clones are missing from TCRdb's copy, which holds only in-frame ones; the method was immunoSEQ multiplex PCR. The sample records about 2.3 million clones, more than 85% being singletons. Turning to this clone: What it binds is not known.

Study findings and constraints: Sample collection involved blood only; tissue repertoires are likely different.

The receptor comes from a man aged 18 to 29 in good health. Some clones in this sample may be carry-over from other donors' samples. V usage is TRBV15 and J usage is TRBJ2-3; D is undetermined. The material sequenced was naive CD4+ T cells from PBMCs. Noted subset: CD45RA+ positively selected. CDR3 in amino acids: CATSGRRTDTQYF. The CDR3 region has the DNA TGTGCCACCAGCGGAAGGCGCACAGATACGCAGTATTTT. The variable domain in full, with the rest retrieved from reference TRBV15 and TRBJ2-3, is DAMVIQNPRYQVTQFGKPVTLSCSQTLNHNVMYWYQQKSSQAPKLLFHYYDKDFNNEADTPDNFQSRRPNTSFCFLDIRSPGLGDTAMYLCATSGRRTDTQYFGPGTRLTVL.